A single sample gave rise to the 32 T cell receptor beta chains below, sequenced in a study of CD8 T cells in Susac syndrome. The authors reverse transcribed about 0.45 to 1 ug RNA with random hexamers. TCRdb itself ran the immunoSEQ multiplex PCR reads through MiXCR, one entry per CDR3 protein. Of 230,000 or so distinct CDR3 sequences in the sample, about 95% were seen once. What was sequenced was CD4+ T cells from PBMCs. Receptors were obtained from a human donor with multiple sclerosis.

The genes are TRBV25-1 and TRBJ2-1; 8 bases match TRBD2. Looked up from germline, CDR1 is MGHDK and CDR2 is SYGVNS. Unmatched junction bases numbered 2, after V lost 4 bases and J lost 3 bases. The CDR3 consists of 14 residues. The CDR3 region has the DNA TGTGCCAGCAGTGTAGCGGGGAACTACAATGAGCAGTTCTTC. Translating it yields CASSVAGNYNEQFF.

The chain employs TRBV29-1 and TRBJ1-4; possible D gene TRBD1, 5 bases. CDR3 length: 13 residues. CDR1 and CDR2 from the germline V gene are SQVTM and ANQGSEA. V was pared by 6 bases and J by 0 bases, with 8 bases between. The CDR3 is CSVQVSTNEKLFF. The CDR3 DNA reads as TGCAGCGTACAGGTTTCAACTAATGAAAAACTGTTTTTT.

CDR3 DNA sequence: TGTGCCAGCAGCTTACGAAGGACAGGCGCGGTGTGGACCGGGGAGCTGTTTTTT. It codes for CASSLRRTGAVWTGELFF. This chain uses TRBV5-6 with TRBJ2-2; 7 nucleotides match TRBD1. V lost 2 bases and J lost 5; bases outside the gene matches: 15. CDR3 length: 18 residues. Germline loops: CDR1 SGHDT, CDR2 YYEEEE.

The CDR3 region is CASRDQGAGTEAFF. The CDR3, as DNA: TGTGCCAGCAGAGATCAGGGAGCGGGCACTGAAGCTTTCTTT. V gene TRBV2 combines with J gene TRBJ1-1; weak D call: TRBD1 (5 bases). CDR3 size: 14 residues. Looked up from germline, CDR1 is SNHLY and CDR2 is FYNNEI. V shed 6 bases and J shed 4 bases, with 15 bases lying between them.

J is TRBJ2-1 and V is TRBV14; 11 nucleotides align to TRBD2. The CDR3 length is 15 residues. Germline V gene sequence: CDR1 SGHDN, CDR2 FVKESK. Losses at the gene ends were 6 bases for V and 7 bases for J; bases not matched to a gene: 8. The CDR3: CASSAGTSGFNEQFF. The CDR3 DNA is TGTGCCAGCAGTGCCGGGACTAGCGGTTTTAATGAGCAGTTCTTC.

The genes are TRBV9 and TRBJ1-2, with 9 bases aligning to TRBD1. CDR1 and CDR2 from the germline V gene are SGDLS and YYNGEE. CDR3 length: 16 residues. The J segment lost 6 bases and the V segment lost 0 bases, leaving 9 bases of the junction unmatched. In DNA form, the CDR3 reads TGTGCCAGCAGCGTAGCCCCCGACAGGGGGTTGGATGGCTACACCTTC. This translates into CASSVAPDRGLDGYTF.

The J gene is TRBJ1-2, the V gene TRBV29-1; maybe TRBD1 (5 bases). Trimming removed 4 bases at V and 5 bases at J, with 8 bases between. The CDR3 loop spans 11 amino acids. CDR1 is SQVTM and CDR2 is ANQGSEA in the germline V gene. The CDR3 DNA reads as TGCAGCGTTGTGACAGCTTATGGCTACACCTTC. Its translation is CSVVTAYGYTF. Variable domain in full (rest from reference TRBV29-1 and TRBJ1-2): SAVISQKPSRDICQRGTSLTIQCQVDSQVTMMFWYRQQPGQSLTLIATANQGSEATYESGFVIDKFPISRPNLTFSTLTVSNMSPEDSSIYLCSVVTAYGYTFGSGTRLTVV.

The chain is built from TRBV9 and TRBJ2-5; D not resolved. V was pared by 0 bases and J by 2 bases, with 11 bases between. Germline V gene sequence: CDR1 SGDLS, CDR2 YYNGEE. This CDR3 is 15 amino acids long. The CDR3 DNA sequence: TGTGCCAGCAGCGTAGAGTGGCTAGATCAAGAGACCCAGTACTTC. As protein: CASSVEWLDQETQYF.

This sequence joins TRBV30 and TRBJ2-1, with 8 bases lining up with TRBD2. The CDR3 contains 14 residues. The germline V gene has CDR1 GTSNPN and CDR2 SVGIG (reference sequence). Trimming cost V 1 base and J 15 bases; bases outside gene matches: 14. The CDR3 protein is CAWSALRREALLFF. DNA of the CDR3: TGTGCCTGGAGTGCTCTCCGGCGGGAGGCCCTTTTGTTCTTC.

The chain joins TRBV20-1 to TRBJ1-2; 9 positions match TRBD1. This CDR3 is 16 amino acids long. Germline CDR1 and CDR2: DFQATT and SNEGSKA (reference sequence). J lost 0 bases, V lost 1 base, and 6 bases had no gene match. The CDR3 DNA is TGCAGTGCTAGAGCCCTTAGGACAGGGGCTAACTATGGCTACACCTTC. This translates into CSARALRTGANYGYTF.

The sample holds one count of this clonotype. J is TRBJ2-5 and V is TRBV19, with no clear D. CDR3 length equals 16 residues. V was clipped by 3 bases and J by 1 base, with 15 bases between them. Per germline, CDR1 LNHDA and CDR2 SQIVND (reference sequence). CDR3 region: CASSMGSSHLQETQYF. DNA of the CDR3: TGTGCCAGTAGTATGGGCAGTAGCCACCTCCAAGAGACCCAGTACTTC.

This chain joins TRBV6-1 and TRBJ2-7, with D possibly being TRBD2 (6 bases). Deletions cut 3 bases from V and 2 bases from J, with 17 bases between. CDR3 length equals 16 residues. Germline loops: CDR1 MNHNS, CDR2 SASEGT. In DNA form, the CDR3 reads TGTGCCAGCAGTGAGCGCGACCGCGGGATCGCCTACGAGCAGTACTTC. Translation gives CASSERDRGIAYEQYF.

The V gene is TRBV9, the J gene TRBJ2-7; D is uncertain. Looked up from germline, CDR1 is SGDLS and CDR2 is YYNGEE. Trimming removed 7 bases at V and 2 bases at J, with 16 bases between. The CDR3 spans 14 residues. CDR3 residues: CASATHSLPYEQYF. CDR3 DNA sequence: TGTGCCAGCGCAACTCACAGCCTACCCTACGAGCAGTACTTC. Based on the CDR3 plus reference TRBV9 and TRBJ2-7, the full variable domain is DSGVTQTPKHLITATGQRVTLRCSPRSGDLSVYWYQQSLDQGLQFLIQYYNGEERAKGNILERFSAQQFPDLHSELNLSSLELGDSALYFCASATHSLPYEQYFGPGTRLTVT.

The CDR3: CATGKAKNIQYF. In nucleotides, the CDR3 is TGTGCCACCGGTAAAGCCAAAAACATTCAGTACTTC. V is TRBV15 and J is TRBJ2-4, with D unclear. Trimming took 8 bases from V and 0 from J, leaving 5 bases between them. Looked up from germline, CDR1 is LNHNV and CDR2 is YYDKDF (reference sequence). The CDR3 is 12 residues long.

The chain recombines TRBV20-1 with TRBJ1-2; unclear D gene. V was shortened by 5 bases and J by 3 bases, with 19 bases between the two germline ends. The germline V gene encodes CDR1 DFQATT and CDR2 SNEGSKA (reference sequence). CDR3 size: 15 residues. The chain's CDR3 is CSADFGTRSDYGYTF. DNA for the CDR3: TGCAGTGCTGATTTCGGTACCAGGTCCGACTATGGCTACACCTTC.

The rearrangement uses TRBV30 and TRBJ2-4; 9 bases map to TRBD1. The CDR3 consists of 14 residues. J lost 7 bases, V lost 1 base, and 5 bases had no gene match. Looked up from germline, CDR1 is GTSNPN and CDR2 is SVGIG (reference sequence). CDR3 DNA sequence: TGTGCCTGGAGTGCTGGACAGGGGCGGAACATTCAGTACTTC. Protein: CAWSAGQGRNIQYF.

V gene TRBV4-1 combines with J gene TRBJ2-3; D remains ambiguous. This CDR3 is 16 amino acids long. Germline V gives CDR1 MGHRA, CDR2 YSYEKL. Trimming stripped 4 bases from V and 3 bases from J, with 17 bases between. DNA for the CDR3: TGCGCCAGCAGCCGATCGACCCATTTTCCGACAGATACGCAGTATTTT. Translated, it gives CASSRSTHFPTDTQYF.

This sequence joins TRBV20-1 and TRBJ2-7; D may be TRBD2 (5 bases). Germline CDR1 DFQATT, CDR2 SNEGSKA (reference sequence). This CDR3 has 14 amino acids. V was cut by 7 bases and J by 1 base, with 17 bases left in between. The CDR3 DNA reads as TGCAGTGTTAAGAGAGGGCCTGGGTCCTACGAGCAGTACTTC. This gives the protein CSVKRGPGSYEQYF.

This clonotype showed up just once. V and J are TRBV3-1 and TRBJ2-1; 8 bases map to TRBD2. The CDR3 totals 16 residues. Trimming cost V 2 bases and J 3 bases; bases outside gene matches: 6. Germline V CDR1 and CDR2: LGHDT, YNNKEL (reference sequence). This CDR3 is CASSQKRTSSYNEQFF. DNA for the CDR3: TGTGCCAGCAGCCAAAAGAGGACTAGCAGCTACAATGAGCAGTTCTTC.

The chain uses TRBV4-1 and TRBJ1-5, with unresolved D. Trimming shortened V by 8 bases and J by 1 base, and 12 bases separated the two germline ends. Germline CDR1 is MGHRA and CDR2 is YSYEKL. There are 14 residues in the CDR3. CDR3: CASADPLSNQPQHF. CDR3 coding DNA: TGCGCCAGCGCAGATCCCTTAAGCAATCAGCCCCAGCATTTT.

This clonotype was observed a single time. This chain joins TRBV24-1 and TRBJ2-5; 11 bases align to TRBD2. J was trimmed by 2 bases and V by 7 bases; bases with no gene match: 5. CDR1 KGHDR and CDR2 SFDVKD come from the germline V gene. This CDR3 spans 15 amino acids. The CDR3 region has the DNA TGTGCCACCAGCGGGACTAGCGGACTTCAAGAGACCCAGTACTTC. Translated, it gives CATSGTSGLQETQYF.

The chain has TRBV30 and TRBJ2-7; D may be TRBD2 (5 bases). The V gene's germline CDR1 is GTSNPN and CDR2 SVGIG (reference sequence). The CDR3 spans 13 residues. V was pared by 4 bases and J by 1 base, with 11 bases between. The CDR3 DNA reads TGTGCCTGGACGGAGCGGAGGTCCTACGAGCAGTACTTC. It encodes CAWTERRSYEQYF.

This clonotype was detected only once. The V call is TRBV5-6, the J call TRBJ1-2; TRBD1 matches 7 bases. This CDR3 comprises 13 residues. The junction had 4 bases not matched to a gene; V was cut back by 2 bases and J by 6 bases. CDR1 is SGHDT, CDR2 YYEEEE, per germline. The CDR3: CASSFQGEDGYTF. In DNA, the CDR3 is TGTGCCAGCAGCTTTCAGGGGGAAGATGGCTACACCTTC.

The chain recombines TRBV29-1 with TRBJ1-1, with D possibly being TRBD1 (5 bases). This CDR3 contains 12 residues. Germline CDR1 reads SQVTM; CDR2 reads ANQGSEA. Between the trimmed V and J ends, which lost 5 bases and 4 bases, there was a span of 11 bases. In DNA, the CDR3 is TGCAGCGTTCGGGGGACGGGCACTGAAGCTTTCTTT. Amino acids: CSVRGTGTEAFF. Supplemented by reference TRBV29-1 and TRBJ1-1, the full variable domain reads SAVISQKPSRDICQRGTSLTIQCQVDSQVTMMFWYRQQPGQSLTLIATANQGSEATYESGFVIDKFPISRPNLTFSTLTVSNMSPEDSSIYLCSVRGTGTEAFFGQGTRLTVV.

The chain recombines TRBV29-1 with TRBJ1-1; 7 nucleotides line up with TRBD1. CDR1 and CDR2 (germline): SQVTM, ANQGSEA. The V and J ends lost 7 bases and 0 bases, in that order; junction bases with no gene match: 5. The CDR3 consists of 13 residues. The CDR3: CSGVGQLNTEAFF. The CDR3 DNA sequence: TGCAGCGGTGTGGGACAGTTGAACACTGAAGCTTTCTTT.

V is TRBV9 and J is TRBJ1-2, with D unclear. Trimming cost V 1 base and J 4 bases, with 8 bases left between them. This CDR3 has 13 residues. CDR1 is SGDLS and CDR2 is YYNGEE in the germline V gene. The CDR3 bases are TGTGCCAGCAGCGTAATAGGTTCCTATGGCTACACCTTC. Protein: CASSVIGSYGYTF.

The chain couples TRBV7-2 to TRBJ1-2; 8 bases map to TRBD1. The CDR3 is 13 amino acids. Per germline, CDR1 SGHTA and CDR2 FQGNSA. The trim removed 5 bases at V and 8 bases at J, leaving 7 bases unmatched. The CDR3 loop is CASSRDRGLGYTF. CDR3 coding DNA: TGTGCCAGCAGCCGAGACAGGGGCCTCGGCTACACCTTC.

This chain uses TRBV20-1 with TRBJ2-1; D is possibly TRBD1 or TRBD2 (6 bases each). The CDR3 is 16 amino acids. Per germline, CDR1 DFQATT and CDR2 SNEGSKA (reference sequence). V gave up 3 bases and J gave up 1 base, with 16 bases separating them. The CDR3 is CSARTVGGLSYNEQFF. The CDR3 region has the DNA TGCAGTGCTAGGACGGTGGGGGGCCTATCCTACAATGAGCAGTTCTTC.

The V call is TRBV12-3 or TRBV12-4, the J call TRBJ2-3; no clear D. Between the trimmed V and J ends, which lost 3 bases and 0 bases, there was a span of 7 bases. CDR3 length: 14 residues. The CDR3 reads CASSFPTSTDTQYF. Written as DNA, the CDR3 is TGTGCCAGCAGTTTTCCTACTAGCACAGATACGCAGTATTTT.

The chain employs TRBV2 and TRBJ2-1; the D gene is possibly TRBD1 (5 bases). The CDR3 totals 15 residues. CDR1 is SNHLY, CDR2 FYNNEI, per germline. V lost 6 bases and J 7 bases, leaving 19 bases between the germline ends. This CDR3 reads CASRVRGRFENEQFF. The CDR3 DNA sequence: TGTGCCAGCAGAGTTAGGGGCCGGTTCGAGAATGAGCAGTTCTTC.

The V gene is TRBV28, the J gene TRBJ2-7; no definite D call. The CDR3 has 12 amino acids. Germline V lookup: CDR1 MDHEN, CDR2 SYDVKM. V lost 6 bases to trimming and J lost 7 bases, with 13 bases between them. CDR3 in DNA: TGTGCCAGCAGCCGCCGAGATAATGAGCAGTACTTC. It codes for CASSRRDNEQYF.

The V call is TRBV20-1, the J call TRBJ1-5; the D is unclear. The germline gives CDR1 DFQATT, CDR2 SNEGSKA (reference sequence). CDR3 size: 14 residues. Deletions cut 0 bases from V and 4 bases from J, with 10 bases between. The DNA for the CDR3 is TGCAGTGCTAGAGATCGGGGAGGGAATCAGCCCCAGCATTTT. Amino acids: CSARDRGGNQPQHF.